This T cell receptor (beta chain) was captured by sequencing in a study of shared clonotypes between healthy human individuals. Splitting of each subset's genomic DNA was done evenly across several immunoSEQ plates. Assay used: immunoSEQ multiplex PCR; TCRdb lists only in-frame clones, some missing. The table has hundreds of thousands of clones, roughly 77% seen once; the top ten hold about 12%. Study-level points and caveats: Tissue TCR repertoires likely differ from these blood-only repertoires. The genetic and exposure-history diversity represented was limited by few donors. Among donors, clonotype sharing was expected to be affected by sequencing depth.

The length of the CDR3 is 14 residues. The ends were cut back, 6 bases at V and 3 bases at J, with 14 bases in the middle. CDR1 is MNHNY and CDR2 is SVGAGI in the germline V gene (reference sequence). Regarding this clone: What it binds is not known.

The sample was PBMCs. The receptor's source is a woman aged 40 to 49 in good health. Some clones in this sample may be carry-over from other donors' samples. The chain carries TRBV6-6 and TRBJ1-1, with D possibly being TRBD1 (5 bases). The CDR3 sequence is CASSLDGADTEAFF. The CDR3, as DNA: TGTGCCAGCAGCCTTGACGGGGCCGACACTGAAGCTTTCTTT.